Below are 25 T cell receptor beta chains sequenced from a single sample in a study of CD8 T cells in ankylosing spondylitis. Findings of the study overall: What seemed typical of ankylosing spondylitis blood was a TCR beta motif built from several highly homologous variants.

Using its own MiXCR run on the 5' RACE reads, TCRdb lists one record per CDR3 protein. The data contain hundreds of thousands of distinct CDR3 sequences, 18% of them singletons. Their target antigens are unknown. The sample taken for sequencing was blood, either unsorted or a sorted T cell fraction (not recorded which). The source of these receptors is a male donor with ankylosing spondylitis.

The CDR3 coding sequence is TGTGCCAGCACCACCGGGGGGGCAGAGACCCAGTACTTC. This codes for CASTTGGAETQYF. The chain joins TRBV6-9 to TRBJ2-5, with 8 positions matching TRBD2. This CDR3 contains 13 residues. V gave up 7 bases and J gave up 4 bases; unmatched junction bases: 5. Germline CDR1 reads MNHGY; CDR2 reads SVAAGI.

This clonotype has just a few counts. J is TRBJ1-2 and V is TRBV19, with unresolved D. Germline-derived CDR1 and CDR2 are LNHDA and SQIVND (reference sequence). There are 13 residues in the CDR3. Trimming stripped 1 base from V and 8 bases from J, with 11 bases between. DNA for the CDR3: TGTGCCAGTAGTATAGCGGCCCCGGACGGCTACACCTTC. It is translated as CASSIAAPDGYTF.

This clonotype was recorded at least ten times. The CDR3 region has the DNA TGCAGCGTGAGCGTTAGTTTTGAAGCTTTCTTT. Translating gives CSVSVSFEAFF. The chain has TRBV29-1 and TRBJ1-1; D gene unclear. Germline V CDR1 and CDR2: SQVTM, ANQGSEA. The CDR3 consists of 11 residues. The ends were cut back, 6 bases at V and 7 bases at J, with 12 bases in the middle.

The chain uses TRBV5-3 and TRBJ2-1; 8 nucleotides agree with TRBD2. TRBV5-3 is an open reading frame whose function is uncertain. Trimming removed 8 bases from V and 7 bases from J; junction bases left unmatched: 14. The CDR3 runs to 15 residues. The DNA of the CDR3 is TGTGCCAGCTTGTGCCCGGGACTAGTCGTTAATGAGCAGTTCTTC. It encodes CASLCPGLVVNEQFF.

The table lists this clonotype with a few counts. The chain joins TRBV20-1 to TRBJ2-1; D may be TRBD2 (6 bases). The CDR3 extends over 15 amino acids. Trimming shortened V by 4 bases and J by 8 bases, and 21 bases separated the two germline ends. The germline V gene has CDR1 DFQATT and CDR2 SNEGSKA (reference sequence). CDR3 sequence (DNA): TGCAGTGCTACCTGGGGGGTAGCGGTCCGGGATGAGCAGTTCTTC. Translation: CSATWGVAVRDEQFF.

This clonotype was seen only a few times. This chain links TRBV7-9 with TRBJ2-1; D unclear. Trimming took 1 base from V and 9 from J, leaving 7 bases between them. The CDR3 loop spans 12 amino acids. CDR1 SEHNR and CDR2 FQNEAQ come from the germline V gene (reference sequence). The CDR3 is CASSLVAFEQFF. DNA of the CDR3: TGTGCCAGCAGCTTAGTTGCTTTTGAGCAGTTCTTC. Full variable domain (outside the CDR3, taken from reference TRBV7-9 and TRBJ2-1): DTGVSQNPRHKITKRGQNVTFRCDPISEHNRLYWYRQTLGQGPEFLTYFQNEAQLEKSRLLSDRFSAERPKGSFSTLEIQRTEQGDSAMYLCASSLVAFEQFFGPGTRLTVL.

The chain links TRBV27 to TRBJ2-7; TRBD2 might be the D (6 bases). The length of the CDR3 is 15 residues. The V end lost 6 bases, the J end lost 0 bases, and 15 bases lay between the germline ends. CDR1 and CDR2 from the germline V gene are MNHEY and SMNVEV (reference sequence). The CDR3 DNA is TGTGCCAGCAGCATCGGGAGTTTTGGCTCCTACGAGCAGTACTTC. Translating it yields CASSIGSFGSYEQYF.

J is TRBJ2-2 and V is TRBV4-1; 7 bases fit TRBD1. Germline V lookup: CDR1 MGHRA, CDR2 YSYEKL. The CDR3 is made up of 15 amino acids. V dropped 2 bases and J dropped 6; count of bases not matched to a gene: 6. CDR3 amino acids: CASSQRPTGAGELFF. The CDR3 nucleotides are TGCGCCAGCAGCCAACGCCCCACAGGGGCCGGGGAGCTGTTTTTT.

This clonotype was seen a handful of times. The rearrangement links TRBV7-2 to TRBJ2-1, with TRBD2 identical over 10 bases. The length of the CDR3 is 14 residues. J lost 8 bases, V lost 5 bases, and 6 bases had no gene match. The V gene's germline CDR1 is SGHTA and CDR2 FQGNSA. CDR3 coding DNA: TGTGCCAGCAGCATCACTAGCGGGGTCGATGAGCAGTTCTTC. Translating it yields CASSITSGVDEQFF.

This clonotype was seen only a few times. The chain joins TRBV29-1 to TRBJ2-4; tentatively, D is TRBD1 or TRBD2 (5 bases each). The CDR3 is 15 amino acids. V was clipped by 0 bases and J by 7 bases, with 16 bases between them. From germline, CDR1 is SQVTM and CDR2 ANQGSEA. CDR3 DNA: TGCAGCGTTGAAGACGGGACCCTAGAGGGGAACATTCAGTACTTC. It codes for CSVEDGTLEGNIQYF.

This clonotype was observed many times. V usage is TRBV13 and J usage is TRBJ1-1, with a possible D match to TRBD1 (5 bases). The ends were cut back, 2 bases at V and 6 bases at J, with 10 bases in the middle. Germline CDR1 is PRHDT and CDR2 is FYEKMQ (reference sequence). This CDR3 contains 13 residues. The CDR3 loop reads CASSLQQGPEAFF. As DNA, the CDR3 is TGTGCCAGCAGCTTACAGCAGGGTCCTGAAGCTTTCTTT.

CDR3 DNA: TGTGCCAGCAGTGAAGGGGGGCTCCCCTCCTACGAGCAGTACTTC. Translating gives CASSEGGLPSYEQYF. This chain connects TRBV2 to TRBJ2-7; the D gene is possibly TRBD1 (6 bases). V was trimmed by 1 base and J by 0 bases, leaving 10 bases between them. The CDR3 length is 15 residues. Per germline, CDR1 SNHLY and CDR2 FYNNEI. Drawing the rest from reference TRBV2 and TRBJ2-7, the complete variable domain is EPEVTQTPSHQVTQMGQEVILRCVPISNHLYFYWYRQILGQKVEFLVSFYNNEISEKSEIFDDQFSVERPDGSNFTLKIRSTKLEDSAMYFCASSEGGLPSYEQYFGPGTRLTVT.

V usage is TRBV5-6 and J usage is TRBJ1-5, with a possible D match to TRBD1 (5 bases). From germline, CDR1 is SGHDT and CDR2 YYEEEE. The CDR3 length is 15 residues. Trimming removed 1 base from V and 4 bases from J, with 12 bases in between. DNA for the CDR3: TGTGCCAGCAGCTTGAATGGGGCGGGTAATCAGCCCCAGCATTTT. This sequence encodes CASSLNGAGNQPQHF.

A few counts support this clonotype. The V gene is TRBV6-6, the J gene TRBJ2-7; TRBD2 is a possible D gene (6 bases). Trimming stripped 9 bases from V and 5 bases from J, with 17 bases between. The germline gives CDR1 MNHNY, CDR2 SVGAGI (reference sequence). The CDR3 totals 13 residues. The CDR3 bases are TGTGCCAGTTCTCGAGGAGGGATCAACGAGCAGTACTTC. Its translation is CASSRGGINEQYF.

Only a few counts were recorded for this clonotype. CDR3 loop: CASSFPDRTGMNTEAFF. Here the CDR3 DNA reads TGTGCCAGCAGTTTCCCCGACCGGACAGGCATGAACACTGAAGCTTTCTTT. This sequence joins TRBV28 and TRBJ1-1, with TRBD1 identical over 7 bases. CDR1 and CDR2 from the germline V gene are MDHEN and SYDVKM. The CDR3 is made up of 17 amino acids. V gave up 3 bases and J gave up 0 bases; unmatched junction bases: 10.

This clonotype was seen repeatedly, ten times or more. The V gene is TRBV20-1, the J gene TRBJ2-1, with 16 bases that match TRBD2. Germline CDR1 DFQATT, CDR2 SNEGSKA (reference sequence). The CDR3 runs 19 residues. Trimming removed 3 bases from V and 0 bases from J; junction bases left unmatched: 8. The CDR3 protein is CSARDPGLAGGSSYNEQFF. The CDR3, as DNA: TGCAGTGCTAGGGATCCGGGACTAGCGGGAGGGAGCTCCTACAATGAGCAGTTCTTC.

This clonotype has more than one count but fewer than ten. This chain links TRBV12-3 or TRBV12-4 with TRBJ2-1; no clear D. Trimming stripped 1 base from V and 5 bases from J, with 3 bases between. The CDR3 has 12 amino acids. CDR3 amino acids: CASSLDDNEQFF. The CDR3 DNA sequence: TGTGCCAGCAGTTTAGATGACAATGAGCAGTTCTTC.

The chain employs TRBV29-1 and TRBJ1-4; no firm D call. The CDR3 contains 13 residues. V was trimmed by 7 bases and J by 10 bases, leaving 19 bases between them. Per germline, CDR1 SQVTM and CDR2 ANQGSEA. The CDR3 here is CSGRQTGSGKLFF. The DNA of the CDR3 is TGCAGCGGGCGGCAGACCGGGTCGGGAAAACTGTTTTTT.

There are a few counts of this clonotype. The genes are TRBV29-1 and TRBJ2-7; 7 bases align to TRBD1. CDR1 is SQVTM, CDR2 ANQGSEA, per germline. CDR3 length equals 14 residues. V trimming: 0 bases; J trimming: 5 bases; junction bases outside the gene matches: 7. CDR3: CSVEDVDREDEQYF. The CDR3 nucleotides read TGCAGCGTTGAAGATGTCGACAGGGAAGACGAGCAGTACTTC.

This clonotype was observed a few times. The J gene is TRBJ2-1, the V gene TRBV5-1, with 8 nucleotides matching TRBD1. The germline gives CDR1 SGHRS, CDR2 YFSETQ. The CDR3 spans 16 residues. Trimming removed 0 bases from V and 10 bases from J; junction bases left unmatched: 12. CDR3 DNA: TGCGCCAGCAGCTTGGAAGGGCAGGGGGCCCTCGGGGAGCAGTTCTTC. This gives the protein CASSLEGQGALGEQFF.

This clonotype occurred many times. The chain employs TRBV4-3 and TRBJ1-1; D is unresolved. Trimming shortened V by 0 bases and J by 3 bases, and 8 bases separated the two germline ends. This CDR3 contains 14 residues. Germline values: CDR1 LGHNA, CDR2 YSLEER. CDR3 nucleotides: TGCGCCAGCAGCCAAGATTATGGGGACACTGAAGCTTTCTTT. Its translation is CASSQDYGDTEAFF.

V is TRBV6-1 and J is TRBJ2-2; 9 bases align to TRBD1. The V gene end was trimmed by 10 bases and the J gene end by 4 bases; junction bases not matched to a gene: 7. The CDR3 length is 14 residues. From germline, CDR1 is MNHNS and CDR2 SASEGT. The CDR3 here is CATGTGSLTGELFF. In DNA form, the CDR3 reads TGTGCCACCGGGACAGGGAGTCTCACCGGGGAGCTGTTTTTT.

This clonotype appeared a few times. V is TRBV13 and J is TRBJ2-7; no firm D call. V lost 5 bases and J 3 bases, leaving 14 bases between the germline ends. The CDR3 has 14 residues. The V gene's germline CDR1 is PRHDT and CDR2 FYEKMQ (reference sequence). The CDR3 DNA reads TGTGCCAGCAGCCCTCGTCTGGACGGCTACGAGCAGTACTTC. It encodes CASSPRLDGYEQYF.

The chain combines TRBV4-1 with TRBJ2-7, with TRBD1 matching 11 bases. Germline CDR1 is MGHRA and CDR2 is YSYEKL. V was pared by 4 bases and J by 3 bases, with 5 bases of the junction left unmatched. The CDR3 is made up of 15 amino acids. DNA for the CDR3: TGCGCCAGCAGCCCCCCGGGACAGGGGGACTACGAGCAGTACTTC. This sequence encodes CASSPPGQGDYEQYF.

This chain connects TRBV6-5 to TRBJ1-2, with a possible D match to TRBD1 (5 bases). Germline V gene sequence: CDR1 MNHEY, CDR2 SVGAGI. V was pared by 2 bases and J by 4 bases, with 11 bases between. The CDR3 totals 14 residues. CDR3 nucleotide sequence: TGTGCCAGCAGTTACGGGCCGGGGGGCTATGGCTACACCTTC. Protein product: CASSYGPGGYGYTF.